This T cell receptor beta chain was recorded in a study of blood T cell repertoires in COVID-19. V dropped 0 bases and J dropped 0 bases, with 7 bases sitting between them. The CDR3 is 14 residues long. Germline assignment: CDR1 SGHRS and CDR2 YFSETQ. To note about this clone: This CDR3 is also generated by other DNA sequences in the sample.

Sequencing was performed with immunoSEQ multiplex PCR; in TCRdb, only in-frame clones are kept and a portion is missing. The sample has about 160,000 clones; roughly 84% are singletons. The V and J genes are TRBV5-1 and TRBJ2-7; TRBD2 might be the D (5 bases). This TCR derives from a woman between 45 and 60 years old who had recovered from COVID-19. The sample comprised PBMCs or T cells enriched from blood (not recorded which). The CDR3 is CASSLAGDSYEQYF. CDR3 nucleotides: TGCGCCAGCAGCTTGGCCGGGGACTCCTACGAGCAGTACTTC.